The 19 T cell receptor beta chains listed next were all sequenced from one sample in a study of beta chain features in type 1 diabetes. Every bit of the isolated RNA underwent reverse transcription, so sequencing read expressed TCRB transcripts. Sequenced by immunoSEQ multiplex PCR; TCRdb stores in-frame clones only, minus some. The table shows 250,000 to 350,000 clones, with approximately 15% occurring only once. Sequencing was done on a sample of central memory CD4+ T cells from blood. The receptors derive from a man between 25 and 39 years old in good health.

The chain uses TRBV11-2 and TRBJ1-3; a possible D gene is TRBD1 (6 bases). V lost 5 bases and J lost 5, with 16 bases in between. Germline V gives CDR1 SGHAT, CDR2 FQNNGV. The CDR3 loop spans 15 amino acids. CDR3 bases: TGTGCCAGCAGCCCAGGTCGGACAGAGAGAAACACCATATATTTT. Its translation is CASSPGRTERNTIYF.

This chain links TRBV7-2 with TRBJ2-7; D unresolved. Germline lookup yields CDR1 SGHTA and CDR2 FQGNSA. The V gene lost 4 bases and the J gene lost 5 bases, with 12 bases spanning the gap. This CDR3 contains 13 residues. The CDR3 sequence is CASSSTGSHEQYF. CDR3 coding DNA: TGTGCCAGCAGCTCGACTGGCAGCCACGAGCAGTACTTC.

In this sample, this clone turned up a few times. V is TRBV5-4 and J is TRBJ1-1; 10 bases align to TRBD1. Trimming took 4 bases from V and 0 from J; bases not matched to a gene: 6. Germline V CDR1 and CDR2: SGHNT, YYREEE (reference sequence). The CDR3 loop spans 16 amino acids. The CDR3 sequence is CASSLGTGVMNTEAFF. CDR3 bases: TGTGCCAGCAGCCTCGGGACAGGGGTTATGAACACTGAAGCTTTCTTT.

This chain uses TRBV7-2 with TRBJ1-2, with 8 positions matching TRBD1. With V trimmed by 5 bases and J by 5 bases, 7 bases remained unmatched. Germline values: CDR1 SGHTA, CDR2 FQGNSA. This CDR3 comprises 14 residues. The CDR3 loop is CASSQTGVEYGYTF. The CDR3 DNA follows: TGTGCCAGCAGCCAGACAGGGGTTGAGTATGGCTACACCTTC. The full variable domain, with the rest looked up from reference TRBV7-2 and TRBJ1-2, is GAGVSQSPSNKVTEKGKDVELRCDPISGHTALYWYRQSLGQGLEFLIYFQGNSAPDKSGLPSDRFSAERTGGSVSTLTIQRTQQEDSAVYLCASSQTGVEYGYTFGSGTRLTVV.

The chain couples TRBV7-2 to TRBJ2-2, with 11 bases aligning to TRBD2. In germline, CDR1 is SGHTA, CDR2 FQGNSA. The CDR3 runs to 15 residues. With V trimmed by 7 bases and J by 4 bases, 5 bases remained unmatched. DNA of the CDR3: TGTGCCAGCATTTCCGGGACTAGCGGCACCGGGGAGCTGTTTTTT. This gives the protein CASISGTSGTGELFF.

The chain links TRBV2 to TRBJ2-3; D gene uncertain. The germline CDR1 and CDR2 sequences are SNHLY and FYNNEI. Trimming removed 7 bases at V and 3 bases at J, with 5 bases between. The CDR3 sequence is 11 residues long. The CDR3 nucleotides read TGTGCCAGCAAGATTACAGATACGCAGTATTTT. Translated: CASKITDTQYF.

This clone was seen a handful of times. The chain employs TRBV29-1 and TRBJ2-3; no firm D call. Trimming removed 8 bases from V and 0 bases from J, with 15 bases in between. Germline CDR1 SQVTM, CDR2 ANQGSEA. This CDR3 is built from 14 residues. In DNA form, the CDR3 reads TGCAGCTCCACATATACTCCTAGCACAGATACGCAGTATTTT. Translating gives CSSTYTPSTDTQYF.

This clone was seen a few times. The rearrangement uses TRBV27 and TRBJ2-7, with 7 nucleotides matching TRBD2. The CDR3 loop spans 13 amino acids. Looked up from germline, CDR1 is MNHEY and CDR2 is SMNVEV (reference sequence). With 10 bases clipped from V and 5 bases from J, the junction kept 11 bases outside the gene matches. The CDR3 nucleotides read TGTGCCACCGGACGGACTAGGGAAAACGAGCAGTACGTC. Amino acid sequence: CATGRTRENEQYV.

This clone was seen more than once but under ten times. The chain uses TRBV27 and TRBJ2-5; D may be TRBD1 (6 bases). V shed 1 base and J shed 2 bases, with 11 bases lying between them. CDR1 is MNHEY and CDR2 is SMNVEV in the germline V gene (reference sequence). CDR3 length: 15 amino acids. The CDR3 sequence: CASSLYGTLQETQYF. CDR3 bases: TGTGCCAGCAGTTTATATGGGACACTTCAAGAGACCCAGTACTTC.

This clone has a handful of counts. The gene calls are TRBV5-1 and TRBJ2-1, with a tentative D call TRBD2 (6 bases). The CDR3 length is 16 residues. Germline CDR1 SGHRS, CDR2 YFSETQ. Trimming left V 0 bases short and J 0 bases short, with 10 bases between. The CDR3 bases are TGCGCCAGCAGCTTGGTGGAGACTAGCTCCTACAATGAGCAGTTCTTC. This sequence encodes CASSLVETSSYNEQFF.

The CDR3, as DNA: TGTGCCAGCAGCCGAAACCCCTCTGGGGACTACGAGCAGTTCTTC. It is translated as CASSRNPSGDYEQFF. The chain joins TRBV11-1 to TRBJ2-1; 7 nucleotides match TRBD2. Germline trimming cut 5 bases from V and 10 bases from J; bases unmatched to any gene: 14. The CDR3 extends over 15 amino acids. Germline CDR1 is SGHAT and CDR2 is FQDESV (reference sequence).

On this clone itself: A single base separates this from a much larger clone, so it may be a read error. The chain carries TRBV2 and TRBJ2-7; perhaps TRBD2 as D (5 bases). The CDR3 sequence is 13 residues long. Per the germline V gene, CDR1 is SNHLY and CDR2 is FYNNEI. V gave up 8 bases and J gave up 1 base, with 12 bases separating them. In DNA form, the CDR3 reads TGTGCCAGCGGGCGGGTGGGGTCCTACGAGCAGTACTTC. Translation gives CASGRVGSYEQYF.

The sample holds many counts of this clone. The CDR3: CASSIRTGLNTEAFF. For the CDR3, the DNA is TGTGCCAGCAGCATCCGGACAGGGCTCAACACTGAAGCTTTCTTT. The chain uses TRBV7-9 and TRBJ1-1; 8 bases are a match to TRBD1. The CDR3 extends over 15 amino acids. Germline V gene sequence: CDR1 SEHNR, CDR2 FQNEAQ (reference sequence). V shed 5 bases, J shed 2 bases, and the junction held 7 bases outside the gene matches.

This clone was recorded a few times. V gene TRBV7-2 combines with J gene TRBJ1-5; the match to TRBD1 covers 11 bases. Germline V gene sequence: CDR1 SGHTA, CDR2 FQGNSA. This CDR3 is built from 16 residues. The J segment lost 3 bases and the V segment lost 5 bases, leaving 6 bases of the junction unmatched. The CDR3: CASSLGTGGVNQPQHF. The DNA for the CDR3 is TGTGCCAGCAGCCTGGGGACAGGGGGTGTCAATCAGCCCCAGCATTTT.

This clone was counted between two and nine times. The V gene is TRBV7-2, the J gene TRBJ1-1; D possibly corresponds to TRBD1 (5 bases). The CDR3 is made up of 13 amino acids. Trimming removed 1 base at V and 6 bases at J, with 9 bases between. Germline CDR1 SGHTA, CDR2 FQGNSA. The DNA for the CDR3 is TGTGCCAGCAGCTTAGGGGCGGGACCTGAAGCTTTCTTT. Translation gives CASSLGAGPEAFF.

The J gene is TRBJ2-7, the V gene TRBV2, with TRBD1 identical over 10 bases. Germline V gene lookup returns CDR1 SNHLY and CDR2 FYNNEI. This CDR3 comprises 14 residues. The ends lost 4 bases at V and 5 bases at J; junction bases unmatched: 5. The CDR3 region is CASSGDRGLDEQYF. DNA of the CDR3: TGTGCCAGCAGTGGGGACAGGGGTTTGGACGAGCAGTACTTC.

The chain has TRBV4-1 and TRBJ2-3, with D tentatively TRBD1 or TRBD2 (5 bases each). This CDR3 comprises 15 residues. Trimming cost V 4 bases and J 4 bases, with 15 bases left between them. Germline values: CDR1 MGHRA, CDR2 YSYEKL. CDR3 DNA: TGCGCCAGCAGCCCCCGTGGCCTGGGGGCAGATACGCAGTATTTT. Translated, it gives CASSPRGLGADTQYF.

V gene TRBV5-5 combines with J gene TRBJ2-3; D assignment may be TRBD1 or TRBD2 (5 bases each). Per germline, CDR1 SGHKS and CDR2 YYEKEE (reference sequence). V was trimmed by 4 bases and J by 2 bases, leaving 11 bases between them. CDR3 length: 14 residues. The CDR3 DNA is TGTGCCAGCAGCAAGGGGACGGACACAGATACGCAGTATTTT. It specifies CASSKGTDTDTQYF. Full variable domain (missing parts from reference TRBV5-5 and TRBJ2-3): DAGVTQSPTHLIKTRGQQVTLRCSPISGHKSVSWYQQVLGQGPQFIFQYYEKEERGRGNFPDRFSARQFPNYSSELNVNALLLGDSALYLCASSKGTDTDTQYFGPGTRLTVL.

This clone has just a few counts. V gene TRBV6-5 combines with J gene TRBJ1-2; D gene unclear. Germline V gene data show CDR1 as MNHEY and CDR2 as SVGAGI. The length of the CDR3 is 14 residues. The V gene lost 6 bases and the J gene lost 7 bases, with 18 bases spanning the gap. The CDR3 sequence: CASRTVTNLRGYTF. The CDR3 region has the DNA TGTGCCAGCAGGACGGTTACCAACTTGCGTGGCTACACCTTC.